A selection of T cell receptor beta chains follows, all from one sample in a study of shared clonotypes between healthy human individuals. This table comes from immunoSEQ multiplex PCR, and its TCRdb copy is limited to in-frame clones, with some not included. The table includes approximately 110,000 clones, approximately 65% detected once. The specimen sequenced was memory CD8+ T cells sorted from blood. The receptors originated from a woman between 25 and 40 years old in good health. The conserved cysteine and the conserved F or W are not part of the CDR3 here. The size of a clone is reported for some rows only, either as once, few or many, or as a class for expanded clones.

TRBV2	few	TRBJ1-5	ASTAGLPEPQH
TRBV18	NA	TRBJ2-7	ASSPGTSGPYEQY
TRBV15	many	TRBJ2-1	ATSSGLAGLYGEQF
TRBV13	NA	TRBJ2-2	ASSLEGSDTGELF
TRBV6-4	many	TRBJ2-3	ASSDSGLAGADTQY
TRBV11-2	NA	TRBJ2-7	ASSALRGGGGRGSYEQY
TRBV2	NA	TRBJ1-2	ASSGQQGRYGYT
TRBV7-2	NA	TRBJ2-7	ASSEKGSPSGFPYEQY
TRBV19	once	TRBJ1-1	ASSIGGGTEAF
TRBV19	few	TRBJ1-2	ASSIGGSSNYGYT
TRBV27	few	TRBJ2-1	ASGRLAGVDEQF
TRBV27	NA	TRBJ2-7	ASSRGTATYEQY
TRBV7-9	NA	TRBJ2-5	ASSLASEGYEAETQY
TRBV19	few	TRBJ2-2	ASSGQGEFPELGELF
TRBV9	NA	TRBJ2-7	ASSVAGTAYEQY
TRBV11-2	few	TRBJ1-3	ASSESGSGNTIY
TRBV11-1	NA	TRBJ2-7	ASSFFGGLGYEQY
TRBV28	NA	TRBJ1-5	ASSLPSPGPRGNQPQH
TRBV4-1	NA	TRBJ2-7	ASSQVGSGPYEQY
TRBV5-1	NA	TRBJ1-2	ASSLPGTHYGYT
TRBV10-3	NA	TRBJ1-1	AISELSGGKGAF
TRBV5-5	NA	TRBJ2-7	ASSVGLGEQY
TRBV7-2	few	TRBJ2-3	ASSPPISLAGDTDTQY
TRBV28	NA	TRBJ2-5	ASSHGSSGSETQY
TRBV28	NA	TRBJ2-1	ASSLPDRVGNEQF
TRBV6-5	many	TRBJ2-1	ASSPGGSDEQF
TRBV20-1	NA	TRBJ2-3	SGGGADTQY
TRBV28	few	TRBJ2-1	ASLRSSISYNEQF
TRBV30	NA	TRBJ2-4	AWSVRNGRWSKNIQY
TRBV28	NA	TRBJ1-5	ASSLTAKPNQPQH
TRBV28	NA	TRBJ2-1	ASSSLRGLYNEQF
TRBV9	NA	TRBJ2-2	ASSIDYITGELF
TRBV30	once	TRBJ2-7	AWSSQGENEQY
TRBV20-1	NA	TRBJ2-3	SAGTDTQY
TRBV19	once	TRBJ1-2	ASSSRGRDGYT
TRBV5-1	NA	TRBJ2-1	ASSLYLAGESNEQF
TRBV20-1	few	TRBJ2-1	SAQHEGQF
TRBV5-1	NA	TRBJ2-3	ASSLEGRGDTDTQY
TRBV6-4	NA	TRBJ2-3	ASSDNVGGNTDTQY
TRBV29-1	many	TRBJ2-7	SVEEGWDSTLKQY
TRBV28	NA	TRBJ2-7	ASSFPLEEQY
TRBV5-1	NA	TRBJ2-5	ASSLTGDADQETQY
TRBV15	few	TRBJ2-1	AVSGGDSYNEQF
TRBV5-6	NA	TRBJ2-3	ASQLVASDTQY
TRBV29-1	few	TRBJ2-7	SVEVTAGEQY
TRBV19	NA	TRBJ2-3	AARGAGEDTQY
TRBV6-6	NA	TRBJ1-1	ASTLPDRGRVTEAF
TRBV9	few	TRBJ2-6	ASTGILRQGADGANVLT
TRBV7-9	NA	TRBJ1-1	ASRREGFLSTEAF
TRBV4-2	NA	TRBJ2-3	ASSQWGFAGGPGDTQY
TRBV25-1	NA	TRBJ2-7	ASSGSSFEQY
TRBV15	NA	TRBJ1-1	ATSGGLEESWSTEAF
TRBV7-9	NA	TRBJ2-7	ASSFSGVSYEQY
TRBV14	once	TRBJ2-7	ASSQPLVNYEQY
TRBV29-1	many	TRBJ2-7	SVLGREREQY
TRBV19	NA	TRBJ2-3	ASTPFGGWTQY
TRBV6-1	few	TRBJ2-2	ASSEAENGELF
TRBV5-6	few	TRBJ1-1	ASSLAVNTEAF
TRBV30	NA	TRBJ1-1	AWSSGGDTEAF
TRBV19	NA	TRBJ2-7	ASSIPRDGHEQY